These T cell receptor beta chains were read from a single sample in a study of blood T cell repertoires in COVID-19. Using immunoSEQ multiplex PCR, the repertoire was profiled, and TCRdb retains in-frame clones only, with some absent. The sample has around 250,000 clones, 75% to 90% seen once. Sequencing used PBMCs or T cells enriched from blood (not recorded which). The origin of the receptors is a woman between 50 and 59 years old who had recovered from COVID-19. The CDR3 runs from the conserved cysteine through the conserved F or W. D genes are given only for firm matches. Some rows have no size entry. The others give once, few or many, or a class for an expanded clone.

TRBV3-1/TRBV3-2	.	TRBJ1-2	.	CASSQGELRGYTF	TGTGCCAGCAGCCAAGGAGAGTTGCGGGGCTACACCTTC
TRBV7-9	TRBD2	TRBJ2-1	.	CASSSWGGSRPGEQFF	TGTGCCAGCAGCAGTTGGGGCGGGAGTCGGCCGGGTGAGCAGTTCTTC
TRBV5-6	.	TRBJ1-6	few	CASSPRRGAPGRSPLHF	TGTGCCAGCAGTCCCCGGCGGGGGGCTCCAGGGAGATCACCCCTCCACTTT
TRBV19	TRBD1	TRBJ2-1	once	CASSISGTGRNEQFF	TGTGCCAGTAGTATCTCCGGGACAGGAAGGAATGAGCAGTTCTTC
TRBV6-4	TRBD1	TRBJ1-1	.	CASREDRANTEAFF	TGTGCCAGCAGGGAGGACAGGGCGAACACTGAAGCTTTCTTT
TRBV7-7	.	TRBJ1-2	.	CASSPLGQANYGYTF	TGTGCTAGCAGCCCTCTGGGCCAAGCTAACTATGGCTACACCTTC
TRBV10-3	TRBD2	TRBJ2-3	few	CAISDSGLAERTDTQYF	TGTGCCATCAGTGACTCGGGACTAGCGGAACGCACAGATACGCAGTATTTT
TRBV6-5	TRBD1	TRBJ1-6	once	CASKGALSYNSPLHF	TGTGCCAGCAAGGGGGCCCTCTCCTATAATTCACCCCTCCACTTT
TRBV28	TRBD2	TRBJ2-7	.	CASREGTSGSYEQYF	TGTGCCAGCAGAGAGGGGACTAGCGGCTCCTACGAGCAGTACTTC
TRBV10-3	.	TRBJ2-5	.	CAISDTLVELGQETQYF	TGTGCCATCAGTGATACTTTAGTAGAACTTGGTCAAGAGACCCAGTACTTC
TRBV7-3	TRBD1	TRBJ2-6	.	CASSLTYRGRSGANVLTF	TGTGCCAGCAGCTTAACGTACAGGGGTCGATCTGGGGCCAACGTCCTGACTTTC
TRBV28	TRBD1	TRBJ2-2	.	CASRSGTANTGELFF	TGTGCCAGCAGGTCGGGGACAGCGAACACCGGGGAGCTGTTTTTT
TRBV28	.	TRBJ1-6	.	CASSNTGSSPLHF	TGTGCCAGCAGTAACACAGGGAGCTCGCCCCTCCACTTT
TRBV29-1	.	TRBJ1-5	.	CSVQGTDSNQPQHF	TGCAGCGTACAGGGAACGGATAGCAATCAGCCCCAGCATTTT
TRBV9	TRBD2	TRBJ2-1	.	CASSVGGSGSSRTYNEQFF	TGTGCCAGCAGCGTAGGCGGTAGCGGGAGCAGTAGAACCTACAATGAGCAGTTCTTC
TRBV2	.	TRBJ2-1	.	CASTRERDNEQFF	TGTGCCAGCACCCGAGAGCGGGACAATGAGCAGTTCTTC
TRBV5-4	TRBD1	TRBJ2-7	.	CASSLMDRAYEQYF	TGTGCCAGCAGCTTGATGGACAGGGCCTACGAGCAGTACTTC
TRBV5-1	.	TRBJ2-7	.	CASSLAGGGPYEQYF	TGCGCCAGCAGCTTGGCCGGCGGAGGCCCCTACGAGCAGTACTTC
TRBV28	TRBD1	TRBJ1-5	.	CASRFEGGGSNQPQHF	TGTGCCAGCAGATTTGAAGGGGGCGGGAGCAATCAGCCCCAGCATTTT
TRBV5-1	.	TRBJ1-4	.	CASSLARQAGEKLFF	TGCGCCAGCAGCTTGGCCCGGCAGGCAGGCGAAAAACTGTTTTTT
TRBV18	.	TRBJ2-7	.	CASSRGQSPYEQYF	TGTGCCAGCTCACGGGGGCAGTCGCCCTACGAGCAGTACTTC
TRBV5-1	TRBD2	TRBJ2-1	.	CASSLGGLAVSSYNEQFF	TGCGCCAGCAGCTTGGGAGGACTAGCGGTTAGCTCCTACAATGAGCAGTTCTTC
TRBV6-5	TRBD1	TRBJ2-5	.	CASLRTGGLEETQYF	TGTGCCAGCCTAAGGACAGGGGGCCTGGAGGAGACCCAGTACTTC
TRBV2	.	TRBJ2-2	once	CASSGTSAGELFF	TGTGCCAGCAGCGGAACTAGTGCCGGGGAGCTGTTTTTT
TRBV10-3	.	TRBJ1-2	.	CAISVGGADYGYTF	TGTGCCATCAGTGTTGGGGGCGCTGACTATGGCTACACCTTC
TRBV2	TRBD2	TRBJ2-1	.	CASMGAGPNEQFF	TGTGCCAGCATGGGAGCGGGACCCAATGAGCAGTTCTTC
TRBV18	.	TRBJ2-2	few	CASSPSKELFF	TGTGCCAGCTCACCATCTAAAGAGCTGTTTTTT
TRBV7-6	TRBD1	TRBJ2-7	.	CASSPLLGGQGKWGEQYF	TGTGCCAGCAGCCCATTATTAGGGGGACAGGGGAAATGGGGCGAGCAGTACTTC
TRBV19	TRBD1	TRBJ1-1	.	CASSIGQGGESTEAFF	TGTGCCAGTAGTATAGGACAGGGGGGGGAGAGCACTGAAGCTTTCTTT
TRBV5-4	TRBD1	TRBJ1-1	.	CASSLGAGGGMVRTEAFF	TGTGCCAGCAGCTTGGGGGCAGGGGGCGGGATGGTTCGGACTGAAGCTTTCTTT
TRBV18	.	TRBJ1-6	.	CASSPGQSNSPLHF	TGTGCCAGCTCACCTGGACAGAGTAATTCACCCCTCCACTTT
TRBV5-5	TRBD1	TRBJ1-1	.	CASAPATGRLGTEAFF	TGTGCCAGCGCCCCCGCGACAGGGCGGTTAGGGACTGAAGCTTTCTTT
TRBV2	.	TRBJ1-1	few	CASSGHMNTEAFF	TGTGCCAGCAGTGGACACATGAACACTGAAGCTTTCTTT
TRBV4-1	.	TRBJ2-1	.	CASSLPEAGEQFF	TGCGCCAGCAGCCTTCCTGAGGCGGGTGAGCAGTTCTTC
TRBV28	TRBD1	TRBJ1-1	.	CASRQGAPGGTEAFF	TGTGCCAGCAGGCAGGGGGCGCCAGGCGGGACTGAAGCTTTCTTT
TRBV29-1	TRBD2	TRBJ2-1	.	CSVDLSSGSPTFF	TGCAGCGTTGATTTGAGTAGCGGGAGTCCCACGTTCTTC
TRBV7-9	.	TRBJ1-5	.	CASSSTETGTWGPQHF	TGTGCCAGCAGCTCAACGGAGACTGGGACATGGGGGCCCCAACATTTT
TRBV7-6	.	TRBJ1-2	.	CASSSRPTTNYGYTF	TGTGCCAGCAGCTCCCGCCCGACAACTAACTATGGCTACACCTTC
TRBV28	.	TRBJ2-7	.	CASTLKGFRNEQYF	TGTGCCAGCACCCTGAAAGGCTTCAGGAACGAGCAGTACTTC
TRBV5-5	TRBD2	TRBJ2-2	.	CASSSSSSGRAGELFF	TGTGCCAGCAGCTCCTCCTCTAGCGGGAGGGCCGGGGAGCTGTTTTTT
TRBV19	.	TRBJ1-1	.	CASWLTGGTEAFF	TGTGCCAGCTGGCTAACGGGGGGCACTGAAGCTTTCTTT
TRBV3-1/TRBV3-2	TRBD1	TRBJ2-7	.	CASSQPGYRGTSYEQYF	TGTGCCAGCAGCCAACCGGGGTACAGGGGGACTTCCTACGAGCAGTACTTC
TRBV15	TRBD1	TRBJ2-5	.	CATSVRDRGRETQYF	TGTGCCACCAGCGTTAGGGACAGGGGTCGTGAGACCCAGTACTTC
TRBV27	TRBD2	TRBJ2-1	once	CASSGRGVWGGPNNEQFF	TGTGCCAGCAGTGGGAGGGGAGTTTGGGGGGGACCCAACAATGAGCAGTTCTTC
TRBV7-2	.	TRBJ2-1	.	CASSLEVRESNEQFF	TGTGCCAGCAGCTTAGAGGTACGGGAGTCAAATGAGCAGTTCTTC
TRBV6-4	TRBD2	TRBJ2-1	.	CASSDSTSGNFDEQFF	TGTGCCAGCAGTGACTCTACTAGCGGGAACTTCGATGAGCAGTTCTTC
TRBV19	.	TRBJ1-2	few	CASSGSRDDYGYTF	TGTGCCAGTAGTGGCAGCAGGGATGACTATGGCTACACCTTC
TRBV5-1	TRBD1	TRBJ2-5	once	CASSWGQGSETQYF	TGCGCCAGCAGCTGGGGACAGGGATCGGAGACCCAGTACTTC
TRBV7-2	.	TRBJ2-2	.	CASSLDNHRELFF	TGTGCCAGCAGCTTGGACAATCACCGGGAGCTGTTTTTT
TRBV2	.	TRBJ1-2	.	CASGYYREGYTF	TGTGCCAGCGGATACTACAGGGAGGGCTACACCTTC
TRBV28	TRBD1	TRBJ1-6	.	CASSSPGTGYNSPLHF	TGTGCCAGCAGTTCGCCCGGGACAGGCTATAATTCACCCCTCCACTTT
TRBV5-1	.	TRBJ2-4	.	CASSSDRLAKNIQYF	TGCGCCAGCAGTTCCGACAGACTAGCCAAAAACATTCAGTACTTC
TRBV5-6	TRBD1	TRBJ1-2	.	CASSSDRQYGYTF	TGTGCCAGCAGCTCGGACAGGCAATATGGCTACACCTTC
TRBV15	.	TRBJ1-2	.	CATSEEEGIEGYTF	TGTGCCACCAGCGAGGAGGAGGGGATTGAAGGCTACACCTTC
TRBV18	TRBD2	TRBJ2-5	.	CASSPRLADLQETQYF	TGTGCCAGCTCACCACGGCTAGCGGATCTACAAGAGACCCAGTACTTC
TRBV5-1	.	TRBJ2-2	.	CASSLGGRNTGELFF	TGCGCCAGCAGCTTGGGAGGGCGCAACACCGGGGAGCTGTTTTTT
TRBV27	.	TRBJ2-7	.	CASSLISDSLPRNLGEQYF	TGTGCCAGCAGTTTAATTTCGGACAGCTTACCCCGGAACTTGGGGGAGCAGTACTTC
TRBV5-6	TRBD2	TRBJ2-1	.	CASSSGLAGFGEQFF	TGTGCCAGCAGCTCTGGACTAGCGGGATTCGGTGAGCAGTTCTTC